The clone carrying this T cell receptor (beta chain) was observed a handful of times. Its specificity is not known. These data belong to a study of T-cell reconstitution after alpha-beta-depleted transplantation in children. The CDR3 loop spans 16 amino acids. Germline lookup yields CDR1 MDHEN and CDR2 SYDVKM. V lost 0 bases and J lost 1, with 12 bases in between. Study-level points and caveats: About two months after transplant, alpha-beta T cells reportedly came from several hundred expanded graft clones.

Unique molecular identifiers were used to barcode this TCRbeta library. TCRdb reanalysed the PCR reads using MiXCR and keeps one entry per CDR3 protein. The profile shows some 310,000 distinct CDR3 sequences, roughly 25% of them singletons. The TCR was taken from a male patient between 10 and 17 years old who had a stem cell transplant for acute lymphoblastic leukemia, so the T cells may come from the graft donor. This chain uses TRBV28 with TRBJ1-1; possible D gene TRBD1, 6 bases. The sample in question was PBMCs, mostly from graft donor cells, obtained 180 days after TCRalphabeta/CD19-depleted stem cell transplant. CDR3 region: CASSLWPPTGNTEAFF. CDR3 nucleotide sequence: TGTGCCAGCAGTTTATGGCCCCCGACAGGGAACACTGAAGCTTTCTTT.